This T cell receptor (beta chain) originates from a study of blood T cell repertoires in COVID-19. On the study more broadly: COVID-19 samples from acute and convalescent phases originated in the United States, Italy and Spain. Sources were T cells, B-cell-depleted T cells, or PBMCs; the material itself was cDNA or gDNA.

Some clones are missing from TCRdb's copy, which holds only in-frame ones; the method was immunoSEQ multiplex PCR. This sample yields approximately 360,000 clones, of which around 89% are seen a single time; 6% to 7.5% belongs to the top ten. Germline-derived CDR1 and CDR2 are MDHEN and SYDVKM. V was shortened by 6 bases and J by 2 bases, with 17 bases between the two germline ends. CDR3 length: 16 residues. The sample taken for sequencing was peripheral blood. V gene TRBV28 combines with J gene TRBJ1-5; D is ambiguous. This receptor was obtained from a man aged 18 to 30 with active or convalescent COVID-19. The CDR3 protein is CASSFRLGDGNQPQHF. CDR3 DNA: TGTGCCAGCAGCTTCCGGTTGGGCGATGGCAATCAGCCCCAGCATTTT.